Sequencing of this T cell receptor (beta chain) was carried out in a study of cytomegalovirus exposure and HLA in healthy donors. General study points: Some V segments, TRBV6-2 and TRBV6-3 among them, were indistinguishable and were therefore excluded.

It was with 60 Vbeta and 13 Jbeta primers that the PCR ran. Sequenced by immunoSEQ multiplex PCR; TCRdb stores in-frame clones only, minus some. In total, the table holds roughly 220,000 clones. Concerning this clone: Its antigen is undetermined.

Trimming cost V 1 base and J 0 bases, with 16 bases left between them. CDR3 size: 17 residues. The V gene's germline CDR1 is SEHNR and CDR2 FQNEAQ (reference sequence). The source is a girl aged 2 to 9 in good health and CMV-seropositive. The sequenced sample consisted of PBMCs. The chain uses TRBV7-9 and TRBJ2-7, with D possibly TRBD2 on 5 matching bases. The DNA of the CDR3 is TGTGCCAGCAGCTTAGGCGGTAACGGGGTAAGCTCCTACGAGCAGTACTTC. It translates to CASSLGGNGVSSYEQYF.